Listed here are 19 T cell receptor beta chains from one sample, sequenced in a study of T cell repertoires in cytomegalovirus infection (dated 2019 in TCRdb). The sequencer was an Illumina HiSeq 1500. The raw public data were reprocessed by TCRdb itself: fastp quality trimming at Q25, MiXCR clonotype calling, in-frame beta chains only. Identical CDR3 protein sequences are pooled into one entry, listed with their most common genes and DNA. The sample data list some 100,000 distinct CDR3 sequences, and around 22% of these were observed just once. The top ten constitute around 42% of the sample. Input material: CD8+ T cells from PBMCs. These receptors were obtained from a human donor in good health (CMV status not recorded). Some clones in this sample may be carry-over from other donors' samples.

Here the CDR3 reads CASSSWGGLNETQYF. The DNA for the CDR3 is TGTGCCAGCAGCTCCTGGGGGGGACTAAACGAGACCCAGTACTTC. The chain carries TRBV11-2 and TRBJ2-5; 7 bases are a match to TRBD2. V lost 4 bases, J lost 5 bases, and 10 bases stayed unmatched. Germline lookup yields CDR1 SGHAT and CDR2 FQNNGV. The CDR3 extends over 15 amino acids. Full variable domain (rest looked up from reference TRBV11-2 and TRBJ2-5): EAGVAQSPRYKIIEKRQSVAFWCNPISGHATLYWYQQILGQGPKLLIQFQNNGVVDDSQLPKDRFSAERLKGVDSTLKIQPAKLEDSAVYLCASSSWGGLNETQYFGPGTRLLVL.

The CDR3 is CASSMTGSVYEQYF. Written as DNA, the CDR3 is TGTGCCAGCAGTATGACAGGGTCCGTCTACGAGCAGTACTTC. This chain connects TRBV28 to TRBJ2-7, with 7 bases fitting TRBD1. The CDR3 covers 14 residues. With V trimmed by 5 bases and J by 3 bases, 7 bases remained unmatched. CDR1 MDHEN and CDR2 SYDVKM come from the germline V gene. Combining the CDR3 with reference TRBV28 and TRBJ2-7 gives the whole variable domain DVKVTQSSRYLVKRTGEKVFLECVQDMDHENMFWYRQDPGLGLRLIYFSYDVKMKEKGDIPEGYSVSREKKERFSLILESASTNQTSMYLCASSMTGSVYEQYFGPGTRLTVT.

In the case of this clonotype: It is unclear where the CDR3 begins or ends on the DNA, so no DNA is shown, and the CDR3 is as TCRdb lists it. This chain connects TRBV14 to TRBJ1-1. Germline V gene lookup returns CDR1 SGHDN and CDR2 FVKESK. The CDR3 comprises 23 residues, both ends counted. The CDR3 region is CASTNQTSMYLCASTPWGSEAFF.

Many counts were recorded for this clonotype. This chain uses TRBV4-3 with TRBJ2-7; tentative D call: TRBD1 (6 bases). The length of the CDR3 is 17 residues. In germline, CDR1 is LGHNA, CDR2 YSLEER. With 0 bases removed from V and 5 bases from J, the gap between germline ends came to 20 bases. The CDR3 nucleotides are TGCGCCAGCAGCCAAGACCCGACAGGTCAGTTACTCCACGAGCAGTACTTC. Amino acids: CASSQDPTGQLLHEQYF.

This clonotype appeared many times. The rearrangement links TRBV7-2 to TRBJ2-5, with D unclear. Trimming stripped 1 base from V and 4 bases from J, with 13 bases between. Germline CDR1 reads SGHTA; CDR2 reads FQGNSA. The CDR3 is made up of 15 amino acids. The chain's CDR3 is CASSLGDRSRETQYF. The CDR3, as DNA: TGTGCCAGCAGCTTAGGTGATAGATCTAGAGAGACCCAGTACTTC. Complete variable domain (other parts from reference TRBV7-2 and TRBJ2-5): GAGVSQSPSNKVTEKGKDVELRCDPISGHTALYWYRQSLGQGLEFLIYFQGNSAPDKSGLPSDRFSAERTGGSVSTLTIQRTQQEDSAVYLCASSLGDRSRETQYFGPGTRLLVL.

As to this clonotype: A junction boundary mismatches the germline segment, possibly from a read error. The rearrangement uses TRBV15 and TRBJ2-6; D not resolved. This CDR3 contains 16 residues. Germline V gene data show CDR1 as LNHNV and CDR2 as YYDKDF (reference sequence). The CDR3 sequence: CTTSSPQQPGANVLTF. CDR3 DNA sequence: TGTACCACCAGCAGTCCTCAACAGCCTGGGGCCAACGTCCTGACTTTC.

The chain is built from TRBV5-1 and TRBJ2-7, with D possibly called TRBD1 or TRBD2 (5 bases each). Trimming cost V 4 bases and J 7 bases, with 15 bases left between them. From germline, CDR1 is SGHRS and CDR2 YFSETQ. This CDR3 comprises 13 residues. The CDR3 region is CASSMGPLREQYF. CDR3 coding DNA: TGCGCCAGCAGCATGGGACCTTTGAGGGAGCAGTACTTC.

To note about this clonotype: Since a much larger clone is just one base distant, this may be a read error. The chain combines TRBV11-2 with TRBJ2-5; tentatively, D is TRBD1 (8 bases). The CDR3 contains 15 residues. Germline lookup yields CDR1 SGHAT and CDR2 FQNNGV. The CDR3 reads CTSSPETGEGETQYF. The CDR3 DNA reads TGTACCAGCAGCCCGGAGACAGGGGAGGGAGAGACCCAGTACTTC.

The J gene is TRBJ1-1, the V gene TRBV6-1; D is perhaps TRBD1 (5 bases). This CDR3 contains 12 residues. Germline CDR1 is MNHNS and CDR2 is SASEGT. V was cut by 7 bases and J by 4 bases, with 10 bases left in between. CDR3 in amino acids: CASKRGSTEAFF. The CDR3 DNA reads as TGTGCCAGCAAAAGGGGAAGCACTGAAGCTTTCTTT.

The table lists this clonotype with many counts. The chain recombines TRBV7-9 with TRBJ1-5; D unclear. With 2 bases removed from V and 0 bases from J, the gap between germline ends came to 5 bases. Germline CDR1 SEHNR, CDR2 FQNEAQ (reference sequence). This CDR3 is 14 amino acids long. The CDR3 reads CASSLTDSNQPQHF. CDR3 nucleotides: TGTGCCAGCAGCTTAACGGATAGCAATCAGCCCCAGCATTTT.

The gene calls are TRBV20-1 and TRBJ2-2; no clear D gene. This CDR3 region has 12 residues. Trimming stripped 0 bases from V and 5 bases from J, with 4 bases between. Germline V CDR1 and CDR2: DFQATT, SNEGSKA (reference sequence). The CDR3 protein is CSARDETGELFF. The DNA of the CDR3 is TGCAGTGCTAGAGACGAGACCGGGGAGCTGTTTTTT.

This chain uses TRBV7-2 with TRBJ1-5; 7 bases map to TRBD1. The CDR3 is 14 residues long. With V trimmed by 9 bases and J by 1 base, 6 bases remained unmatched. Germline V gives CDR1 SGHTA, CDR2 FQGNSA. This CDR3 is CARLQGMSNQPQHF. The CDR3 DNA follows: TGTGCCAGGTTACAGGGGATGAGCAATCAGCCCCAGCATTTT.

This clonotype has ten or more counts. The chain is built from TRBV7-3 and TRBJ2-1; 10 bases fit TRBD2. CDR1 is SGHTA and CDR2 is FQGTGA in the germline V gene. The CDR3 runs 15 residues. J was trimmed by 2 bases and V by 2 bases; bases with no gene match: 0. For the CDR3, the DNA is TGTGCCAGCAGCTTAGGGACTAGCGCCTACAATGAGCAGTTCTTC. Its protein is CASSLGTSAYNEQFF.

This clonotype was found a few times. The chain is built from TRBV6-2 or TRBV6-3 and TRBJ1-5; 7 bases agree with TRBD1. V shed 5 bases, J shed 6 bases, and the junction held 4 bases outside the gene matches. CDR1 and CDR2 from the germline V gene are MNHEY and SVGEGT. The CDR3 is made up of 13 amino acids. The CDR3 here is CASSDRVGQPQHF. CDR3 in DNA: TGTGCCAGCAGTGACAGGGTTGGTCAGCCCCAGCATTTT.

The V and J genes are TRBV28 and TRBJ1-6; 7 bases map to TRBD1. V shed 1 base, J shed 5 bases, and the junction held 2 bases outside the gene matches. Germline V gene data show CDR1 as MDHEN and CDR2 as SYDVKM. CDR3 length: 15 residues. The CDR3 protein is CASSLLQGDNSPLHF. The CDR3, as DNA: TGTGCCAGCAGTTTATTGCAGGGGGATAATTCACCCCTCCACTTT.

The sample holds many counts of this clonotype. The CDR3 loop reads CASSSFPGQGPTNEKLFF. CDR3 nucleotides: TGTGCCAGCAGCTCCTTTCCGGGACAGGGGCCAACTAATGAAAAACTGTTTTTT. The chain links TRBV7-9 to TRBJ1-4, with 10 nucleotides matching TRBD1. The CDR3 spans 18 residues. Germline-derived CDR1 and CDR2 are SEHNR and FQNEAQ (reference sequence). V shed 4 bases and J 0 bases; nucleotides not matched to a gene: 8.

This clonotype showed up just a few times. The CDR3 spells CASSISASYGYTF. Written as DNA, the CDR3 is TGTGCCAGTAGTATAAGTGCTTCCTATGGCTACACCTTC. This chain uses TRBV19 with TRBJ1-2; D uncertain. From germline, CDR1 is LNHDA and CDR2 SQIVND (reference sequence). V was trimmed by 2 bases and J by 4 bases, leaving 8 bases between them. This CDR3 is built from 13 residues.

The gene calls are TRBV12-3 or TRBV12-4 and TRBJ2-3; maybe TRBD2 (6 bases). Trimming stripped 4 bases from V and 2 bases from J, with 19 bases between. The CDR3 spans 17 residues. The CDR3 protein is CASSCPNEEGDTDTQYF. CDR3 nucleotides: TGTGCCAGCAGTTGTCCCAACGAGGAGGGTGACACAGATACGCAGTATTTT.

This clonotype was recorded a few times. The chain recombines TRBV5-8 with TRBJ2-3; D perhaps matches TRBD2 (5 bases). The V gene's germline CDR1 is SGHTS and CDR2 YDEGEE. Trimming took 2 bases from V and 2 from J, leaving 12 bases between them. This CDR3 has 15 amino acids. CDR3 loop: CASSFLTTITDTQYF. DNA of the CDR3: TGTGCCAGCAGCTTTCTGACTACCATCACAGATACGCAGTATTTT.